This TCR beta chain was captured in a study of T-cell reconstitution after alpha-beta-depleted transplantation in children. Findings and limits, study-wide: Newly produced T cells mostly accounted for T-cell counts and diversity one year post-transplant. Alpha-beta T cells about two months after transplant reportedly derived from several hundred expanded graft clones.

This clonotype was counted a few times. What it binds is not known. The TCRbeta library was prepared with unique molecular identifiers. Each CDR3 protein is one row after TCRdb ran MiXCR on the PCR reads. Among 500,000 to 600,000 distinct CDR3 sequences listed, 27% were seen once. The CDR3 sequence is 15 residues long. The germline CDR1 and CDR2 sequences are SGHRS and YFSETQ. The V end lost 3 bases, the J end lost 1 base, and 14 bases lay between the germline ends. The genes are TRBV5-1 and TRBJ2-7; no definite D call. The receptor comes from a boy in the first two years of life with Wiskott-Aldrich syndrome, due to receive a stem cell transplant. Sequenced material: PBMCs, taken before TCRalphabeta/CD19-depleted stem cell transplant. The CDR3 reads CASSSGEVGSYEQYF. CDR3 nucleotides: TGCGCCAGCAGCTCCGGAGAGGTCGGTTCCTACGAGCAGTACTTC. Full variable domain (remainder filled in from reference TRBV5-1 and TRBJ2-7): KAGVTQTPRYLIKTRGQQVTLSCSPISGHRSVSWYQQTPGQGLQFLFEYFSETQRNKGNFPGRFSGRQFSNSRSEMNVSTLELGDSALYLCASSSGEVGSYEQYFGPGTRLTVT.